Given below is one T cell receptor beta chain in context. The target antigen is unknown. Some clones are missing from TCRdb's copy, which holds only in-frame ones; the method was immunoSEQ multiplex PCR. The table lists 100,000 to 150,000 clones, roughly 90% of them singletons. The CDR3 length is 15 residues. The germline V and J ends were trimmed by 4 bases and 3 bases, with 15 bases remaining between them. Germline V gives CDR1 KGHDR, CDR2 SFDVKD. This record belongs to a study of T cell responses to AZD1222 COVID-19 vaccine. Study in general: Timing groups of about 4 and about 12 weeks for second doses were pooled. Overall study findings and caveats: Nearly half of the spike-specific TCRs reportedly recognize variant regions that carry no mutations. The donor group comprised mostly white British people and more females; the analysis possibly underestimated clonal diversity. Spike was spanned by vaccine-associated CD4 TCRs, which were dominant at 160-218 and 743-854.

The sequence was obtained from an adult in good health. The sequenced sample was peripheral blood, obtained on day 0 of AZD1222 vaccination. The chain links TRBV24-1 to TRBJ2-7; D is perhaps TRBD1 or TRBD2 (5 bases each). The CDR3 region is CATSDSRDPGYEQYF. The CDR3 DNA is TGTGCCACCAGTGACTCAAGGGACCCTGGCTACGAGCAGTACTTC.